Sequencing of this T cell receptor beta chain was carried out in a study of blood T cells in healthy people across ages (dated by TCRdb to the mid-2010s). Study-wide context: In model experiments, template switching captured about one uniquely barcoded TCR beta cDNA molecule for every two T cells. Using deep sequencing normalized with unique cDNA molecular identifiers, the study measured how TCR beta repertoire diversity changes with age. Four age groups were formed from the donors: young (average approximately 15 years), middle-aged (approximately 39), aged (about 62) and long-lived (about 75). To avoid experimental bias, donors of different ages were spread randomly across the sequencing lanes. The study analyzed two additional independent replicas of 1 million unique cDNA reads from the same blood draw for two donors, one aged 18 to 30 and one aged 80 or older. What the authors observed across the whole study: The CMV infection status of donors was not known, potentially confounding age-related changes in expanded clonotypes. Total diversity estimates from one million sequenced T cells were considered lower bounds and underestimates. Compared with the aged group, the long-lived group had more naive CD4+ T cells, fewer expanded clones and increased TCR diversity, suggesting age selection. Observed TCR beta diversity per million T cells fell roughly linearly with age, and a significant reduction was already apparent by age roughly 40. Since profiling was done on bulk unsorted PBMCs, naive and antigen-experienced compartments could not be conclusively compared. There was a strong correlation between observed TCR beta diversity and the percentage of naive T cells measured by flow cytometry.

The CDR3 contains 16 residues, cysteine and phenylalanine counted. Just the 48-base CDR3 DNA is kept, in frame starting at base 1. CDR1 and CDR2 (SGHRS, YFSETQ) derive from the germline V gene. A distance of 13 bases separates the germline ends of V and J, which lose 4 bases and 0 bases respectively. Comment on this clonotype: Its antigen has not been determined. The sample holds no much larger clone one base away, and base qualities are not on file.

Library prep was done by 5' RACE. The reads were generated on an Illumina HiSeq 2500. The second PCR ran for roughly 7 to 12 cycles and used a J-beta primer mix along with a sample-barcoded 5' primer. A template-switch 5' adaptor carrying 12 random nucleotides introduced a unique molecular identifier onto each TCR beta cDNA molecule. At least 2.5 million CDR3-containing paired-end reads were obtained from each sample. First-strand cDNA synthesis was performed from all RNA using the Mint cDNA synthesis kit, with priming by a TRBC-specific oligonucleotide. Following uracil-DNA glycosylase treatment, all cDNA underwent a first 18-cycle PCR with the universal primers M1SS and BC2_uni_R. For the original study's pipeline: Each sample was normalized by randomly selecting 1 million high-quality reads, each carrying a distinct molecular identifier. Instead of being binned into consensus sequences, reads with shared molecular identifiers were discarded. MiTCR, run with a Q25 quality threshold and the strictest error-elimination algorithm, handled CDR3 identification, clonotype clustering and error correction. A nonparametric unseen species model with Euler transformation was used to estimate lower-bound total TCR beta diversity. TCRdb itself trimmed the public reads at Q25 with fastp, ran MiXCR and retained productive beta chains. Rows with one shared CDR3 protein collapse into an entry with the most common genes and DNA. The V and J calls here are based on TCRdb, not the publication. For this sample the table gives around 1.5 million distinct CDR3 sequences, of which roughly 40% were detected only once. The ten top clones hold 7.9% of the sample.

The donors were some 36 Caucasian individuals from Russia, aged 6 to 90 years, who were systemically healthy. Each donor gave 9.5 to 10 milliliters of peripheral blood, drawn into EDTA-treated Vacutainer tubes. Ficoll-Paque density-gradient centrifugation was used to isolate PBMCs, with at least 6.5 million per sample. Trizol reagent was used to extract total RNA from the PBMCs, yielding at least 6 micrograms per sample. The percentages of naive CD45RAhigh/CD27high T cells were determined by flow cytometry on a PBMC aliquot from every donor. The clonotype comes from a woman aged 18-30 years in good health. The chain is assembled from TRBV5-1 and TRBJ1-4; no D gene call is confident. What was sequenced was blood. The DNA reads TGCGCCAGCAGCCCCGGAAAAACCTCAACTAATGAAAAACTGTTTTTT. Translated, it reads CASSPGKTSTNEKLFF. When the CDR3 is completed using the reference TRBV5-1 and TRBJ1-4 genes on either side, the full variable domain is KAGVTQTPRYLIKTRGQQVTLSCSPISGHRSVSWYQQTPGQGLQFLFEYFSETQRNKGNFPGRFSGRQFSNSRSEMNVSTLELGDSALYLCASSPGKTSTNEKLFFGSGTQLSVL.